This T cell receptor beta chain was documented in a study of shared T cell receptors in the human thymus. Libraries were prepared by immunoSEQ multiplex PCR; TCRdb keeps only in-frame clonotypes and omits some of them. The sample lists 600,000 to 900,000 clones, approximately 85% occurring once. With 1 base removed from V and 8 bases from J, the gap between germline ends came to 14 bases. CDR1 and CDR2 (germline): MNHEY, SMNVEV (reference sequence). This CDR3 has 14 residues. The sample was also linked to a second study, of human thymus T cells. This second study says: It was from resections taken during corrective heart surgery that the thymus tissue came. Usage of V and J genes appeared biased in thymic and blood repertoires.

The sequence was collected from a girl under two years old with a congenital heart defect. Material for sequencing was thymocytes. The rearrangement uses TRBV27 and TRBJ1-2; weak D call: TRBD1 (5 bases). The CDR3 nucleotides read TGTGCCAGCAGTTTATTTCGCGGGGCCCGGGGCTACACCTTC. Translated: CASSLFRGARGYTF.